This entry lists 20 T cell receptor beta chains sequenced from one sample in a study of blood T cell repertoires in COVID-19. Data came from immunoSEQ multiplex PCR; TCRdb stores just in-frame clones and leaves some out. The data contain 100,000 or so clones, more than 75% of them singletons. Material for sequencing was peripheral blood. These receptors were taken from a woman in her thirties with acute or convalescent COVID-19.

V gene TRBV9 combines with J gene TRBJ1-4; D uncertain. CDR1 and CDR2 from the germline V gene are SGDLS and YYNGEE. Trimming pared 0 bases from V and 7 bases from J, leaving 13 bases between. The CDR3 extends over 15 amino acids. In DNA form, the CDR3 reads TGTGCCAGCAGCGTAGGTTGGGGTCGGGGTGAAAAACTGTTTTTT. It codes for CASSVGWGRGEKLFF.

The rearrangement joins TRBV5-1 to TRBJ1-4; 9 bases are shared with TRBD1. CDR1 is SGHRS, CDR2 YFSETQ, per germline. This CDR3 has 15 residues. Trimming at V came to 4 bases and at J to 4 bases, leaving 5 bases not matched to a gene. The CDR3 is CASSTTGGFNEKLFF. For the CDR3, the DNA is TGCGCCAGCAGCACAACAGGGGGCTTTAATGAAAAACTGTTTTTT.

The chain employs TRBV7-3 and TRBJ2-3; 11 positions agree with TRBD2. Per the germline V gene, CDR1 is SGHTA and CDR2 is FQGTGA. Trimming took 5 bases from V and 4 from J; bases not matched to a gene: 5. The CDR3 covers 15 residues. The CDR3 coding sequence is TGTGCCAGCAGCCGTTCTAGCGGGGGGCCAGATACGCAGTATTTT. This translates into CASSRSSGGPDTQYF.

V and J are TRBV5-1 and TRBJ1-1; D not certain. Germline V gene sequence: CDR1 SGHRS, CDR2 YFSETQ. CDR3 length equals 15 residues. V was pared by 4 bases and J by 0 bases, with 13 bases between. CDR3 DNA: TGCGCCAGCAGCAATATCTCGGGATTGAACACTGAAGCTTTCTTT. The encoded protein is CASSNISGLNTEAFF.

The gene calls are TRBV9 and TRBJ1-5; 7 bases line up with TRBD1. This CDR3 region has 15 residues. With V trimmed by 4 bases and J by 9 bases, 13 bases remained unmatched. From germline, CDR1 is SGDLS and CDR2 YYNGEE. The CDR3 DNA sequence: TGTGCCAGCAGCCCCTCGGGACAGACCTTATGGCCCCAGCATTTT. Encoded protein: CASSPSGQTLWPQHF.

The chain has TRBV24-1 and TRBJ1-4; tentative D call: TRBD1 (5 bases). V gave up 5 bases and J gave up 5 bases, with 23 bases separating them. CDR1 is KGHDR, CDR2 SFDVKD, per germline. The CDR3 is 18 amino acids. The CDR3 sequence is CATSATPGEGLKNEKLFF. The CDR3 region has the DNA TGTGCCACCAGTGCTACCCCCGGGGAGGGGCTAAAAAATGAAAAACTGTTTTTT.

This chain links TRBV19 with TRBJ2-3; 7 bases map to TRBD1. The CDR3 length is 15 residues. J lost 4 bases, V lost 10 bases, and 14 bases had no gene match. From germline, CDR1 is LNHDA and CDR2 SQIVND (reference sequence). CDR3 amino acids: CATRRQGFGADTQYF. CDR3 coding DNA: TGTGCCACGCGGAGACAGGGATTCGGTGCAGATACGCAGTATTTT.

This chain connects TRBV5-1 to TRBJ1-1, with D possibly TRBD1 on 5 matching bases. The V and J ends lost 0 bases and 4 bases respectively, with 16 bases between them. Germline V gene sequence: CDR1 SGHRS, CDR2 YFSETQ. CDR3 size: 16 residues. CDR3 loop: CASSLALWERGTEAFF. The CDR3 bases are TGCGCCAGCAGCTTGGCCTTGTGGGAAAGGGGCACTGAAGCTTTCTTT.

This chain connects TRBV5-1 to TRBJ1-2, with 9 bases lining up with TRBD1. The germline gives CDR1 SGHRS, CDR2 YFSETQ. The CDR3 has 14 residues. Losses at the gene ends were 4 bases for V and 6 bases for J; bases not matched to a gene: 7. The DNA for the CDR3 is TGCGCCAGCAGCCCAAGACAGGGGGTGCATGGCTACACCTTC. Its protein product is CASSPRQGVHGYTF.

This chain joins TRBV28 and TRBJ1-5, with TRBD1 matching 8 bases. Trimming cost V 5 bases and J 11 bases; bases outside gene matches: 8. Germline values: CDR1 MDHEN, CDR2 SYDVKM. This CDR3 is built from 13 residues. As DNA, the CDR3 is TGTGCCAGCAGTACAGACAGGGGATGGGCCCAGCATTTT. Amino acid sequence: CASSTDRGWAQHF.

The rearrangement links TRBV5-1 to TRBJ1-5, with TRBD1 matching 7 bases. This CDR3 comprises 14 residues. Germline V CDR1 and CDR2: SGHRS, YFSETQ. Trimming at V came to 4 bases and at J to 3 bases, leaving 4 bases not matched to a gene. The CDR3 coding sequence is TGCGCCAGCAGCCCGACAGGGAACAATCAGCCCCAGCATTTT. It yields the protein CASSPTGNNQPQHF.

This clone occurred once. This chain uses TRBV5-1 with TRBJ1-1; TRBD1 is a possible D gene (6 bases). Germline V gene lookup returns CDR1 SGHRS and CDR2 YFSETQ. The ends were cut back, 1 base at V and 4 bases at J, with 11 bases in the middle. The CDR3 is 14 amino acids. CDR3 amino acids: CASSLWGGGTEAFF. CDR3 sequence (DNA): TGCGCCAGCAGCTTGTGGGGGGGCGGCACTGAAGCTTTCTTT.

V gene TRBV27 combines with J gene TRBJ2-7, with unresolved D. Germline CDR1 MNHEY, CDR2 SMNVEV (reference sequence). CDR3 length: 14 residues. V gave up 2 bases and J gave up 1 base, with 9 bases separating them. The CDR3 DNA is TGTGCCAGCAGTTTAACCGGAGATTCCTACGAGCAGTACTTC. It is translated as CASSLTGDSYEQYF.

The chain joins TRBV7-6 to TRBJ2-7; tentative D call: TRBD1 (6 bases). The V gene lost 5 bases and the J gene lost 5 bases, with 13 bases spanning the gap. This CDR3 has 13 residues. CDR1 and CDR2 (germline): SGHVS, FNYEAQ. CDR3 bases: TGTGCCAGCAGCACCACCCCAGGGGACGAGCAGTACTTC. Translated, it gives CASSTTPGDEQYF.

This chain connects TRBV18 to TRBJ1-2; 7 nucleotides agree with TRBD1. V was clipped by 5 bases and J by 0 bases; unmatched bases: 6. This CDR3 is built from 15 residues. CDR1 is KGHSH and CDR2 is LQKENI in the germline V gene. The CDR3 nucleotides read TGTGCCAGCTCAGAACGGACAGGAGCTAACTATGGCTACACCTTC. As protein: CASSERTGANYGYTF.

This clone showed up just once. This chain links TRBV6-6 with TRBJ2-7; possible D gene TRBD2, 5 bases. CDR3 length equals 14 residues. The ends were cut back, 7 bases at V and 0 bases at J, with 13 bases in the middle. The germline V gene encodes CDR1 MNHNY and CDR2 SVGAGI (reference sequence). The CDR3 loop reads CASKLRESSYEQYF. In DNA, the CDR3 is TGTGCCAGCAAGCTTAGGGAGAGCTCCTACGAGCAGTACTTC.

The rearrangement uses TRBV19 and TRBJ2-3; D might be TRBD2 (7 bases). Germline loops: CDR1 LNHDA, CDR2 SQIVND (reference sequence). The germline V and J ends were trimmed by 4 bases and 5 bases, with 10 bases remaining between them. The CDR3 is made up of 13 amino acids. The chain's CDR3 is CASSTGGQDTQYF. For the CDR3, the DNA is TGTGCCAGTAGTACGGGGGGCCAAGATACGCAGTATTTT.

CDR3 in DNA: TGTGCCAGCAGTTTATCAGGGCTTGGATCACCCCTCCACTTT. This encodes CASSLSGLGSPLHF. The rearrangement joins TRBV28 to TRBJ1-6; possibly TRBD1 for D (5 bases). The CDR3 runs 14 residues. CDR1 is MDHEN, CDR2 SYDVKM, per germline. V was clipped by 1 base and J by 10 bases, with 11 bases between them.

A note on this clone: The sample carries other DNA sequences with the same CDR3. The J gene is TRBJ2-7, the V gene TRBV5-6; TRBD2 might be the D (6 bases). Germline CDR1 and CDR2: SGHDT and YYEEEE. The CDR3 runs 12 residues. V lost 4 bases to trimming and J lost 4 bases, with 9 bases between them. The CDR3 spells CASSLSGYEQYF. DNA for the CDR3: TGTGCCAGCAGCCTTAGCGGTTACGAGCAGTACTTC.

The J gene is TRBJ1-2, the V gene TRBV7-9, with 10 bases that match TRBD1. The CDR3 sequence is 15 residues long. J was trimmed by 2 bases and V by 2 bases; bases with no gene match: 2. Germline V lookup: CDR1 SEHNR, CDR2 FQNEAQ (reference sequence). In DNA, the CDR3 is TGTGCCAGCAGCTTATCGACAGGGGGCAACTATGGCTACACCTTC. Protein: CASSLSTGGNYGYTF.